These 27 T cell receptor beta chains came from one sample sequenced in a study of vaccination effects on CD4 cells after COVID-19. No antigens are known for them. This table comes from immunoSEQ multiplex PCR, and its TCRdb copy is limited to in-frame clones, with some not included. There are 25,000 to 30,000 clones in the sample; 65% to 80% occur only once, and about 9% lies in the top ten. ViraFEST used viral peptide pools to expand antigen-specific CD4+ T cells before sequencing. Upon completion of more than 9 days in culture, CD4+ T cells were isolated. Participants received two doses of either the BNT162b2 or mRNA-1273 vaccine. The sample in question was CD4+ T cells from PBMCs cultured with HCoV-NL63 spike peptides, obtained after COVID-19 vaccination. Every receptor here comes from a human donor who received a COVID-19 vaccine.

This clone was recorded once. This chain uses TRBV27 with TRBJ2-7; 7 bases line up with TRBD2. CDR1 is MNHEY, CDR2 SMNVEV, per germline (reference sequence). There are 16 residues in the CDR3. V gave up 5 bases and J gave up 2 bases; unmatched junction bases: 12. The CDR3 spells CASSPSSGEGTYEQYF. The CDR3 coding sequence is TGTGCCAGCAGTCCCTCATCCGGGGAGGGGACCTACGAGCAGTACTTC.

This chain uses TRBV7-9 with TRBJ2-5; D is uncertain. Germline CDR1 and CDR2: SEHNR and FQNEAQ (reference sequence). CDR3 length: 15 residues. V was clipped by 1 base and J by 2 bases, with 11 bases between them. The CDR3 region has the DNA TGTGCCAGCAGCTTAGTCGGCCTCGGACAAGAGACCCAGTACTTC. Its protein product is CASSLVGLGQETQYF.

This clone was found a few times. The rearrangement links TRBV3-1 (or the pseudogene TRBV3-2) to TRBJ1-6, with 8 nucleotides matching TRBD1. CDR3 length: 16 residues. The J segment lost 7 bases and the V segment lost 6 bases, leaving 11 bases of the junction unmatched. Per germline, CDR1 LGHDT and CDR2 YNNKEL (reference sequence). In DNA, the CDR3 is TGTGCCAGCAGTCGTAATGGACAGGGTGGGAATTCACCCCTCCACTTT. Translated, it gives CASSRNGQGGNSPLHF.

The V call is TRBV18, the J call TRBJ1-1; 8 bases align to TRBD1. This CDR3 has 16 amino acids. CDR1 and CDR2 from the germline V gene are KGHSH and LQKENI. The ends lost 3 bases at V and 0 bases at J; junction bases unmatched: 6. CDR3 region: CASSPMTGALNTEAFF. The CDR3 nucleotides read TGTGCCAGCTCACCCATGACAGGGGCCTTGAACACTGAAGCTTTCTTT.

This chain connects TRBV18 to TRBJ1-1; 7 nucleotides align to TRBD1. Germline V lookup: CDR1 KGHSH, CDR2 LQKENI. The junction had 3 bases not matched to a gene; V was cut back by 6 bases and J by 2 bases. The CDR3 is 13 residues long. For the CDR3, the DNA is TGTGCCAGCTCCCGGGACAGCAACACTGAAGCTTTCTTT. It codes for CASSRDSNTEAFF.

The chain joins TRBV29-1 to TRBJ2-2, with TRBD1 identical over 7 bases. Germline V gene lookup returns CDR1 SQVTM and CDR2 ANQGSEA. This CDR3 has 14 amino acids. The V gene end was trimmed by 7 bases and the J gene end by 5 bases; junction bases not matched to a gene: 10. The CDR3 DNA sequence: TGCAGCGCAAGGGCACAGGGGCCTACCGGGGAGCTGTTTTTT. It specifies CSARAQGPTGELFF.

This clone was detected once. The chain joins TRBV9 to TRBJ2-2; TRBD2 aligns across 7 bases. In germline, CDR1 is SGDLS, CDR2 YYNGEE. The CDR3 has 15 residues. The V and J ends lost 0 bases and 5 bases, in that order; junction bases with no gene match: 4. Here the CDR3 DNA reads TGTGCCAGCAGCGTAGCGGGAGGAAGTACCGGGGAGCTGTTTTTT. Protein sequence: CASSVAGGSTGELFF.

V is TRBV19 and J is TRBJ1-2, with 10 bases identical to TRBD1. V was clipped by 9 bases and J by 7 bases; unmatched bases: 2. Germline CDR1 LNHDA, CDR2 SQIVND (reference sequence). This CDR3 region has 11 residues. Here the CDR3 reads CASRQGAGYTF. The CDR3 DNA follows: TGTGCCAGCCGACAGGGGGCTGGCTACACCTTC.

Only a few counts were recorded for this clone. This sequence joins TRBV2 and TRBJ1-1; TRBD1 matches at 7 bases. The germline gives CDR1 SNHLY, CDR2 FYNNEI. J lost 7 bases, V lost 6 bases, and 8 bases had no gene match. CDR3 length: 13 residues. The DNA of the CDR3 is TGTGCCAGCAGCGAACAGGGGCAAGGTGAAGCTTTCTTT. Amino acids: CASSEQGQGEAFF.

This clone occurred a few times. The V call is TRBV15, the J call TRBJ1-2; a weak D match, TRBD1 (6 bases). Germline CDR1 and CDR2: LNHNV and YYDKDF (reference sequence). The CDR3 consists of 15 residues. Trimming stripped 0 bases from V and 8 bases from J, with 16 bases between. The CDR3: CATSRDRNRVYGYTF. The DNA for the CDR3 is TGTGCCACCAGCAGAGATCGAAACAGGGTGTACGGCTACACCTTC.

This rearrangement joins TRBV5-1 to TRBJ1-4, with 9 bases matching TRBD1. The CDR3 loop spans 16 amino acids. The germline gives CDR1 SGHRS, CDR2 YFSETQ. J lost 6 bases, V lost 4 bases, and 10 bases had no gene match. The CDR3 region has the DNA TGCGCCAGCAGCCAGATGCTCCGGGACAGGGATGAAAAACTGTTTTTT. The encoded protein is CASSQMLRDRDEKLFF.

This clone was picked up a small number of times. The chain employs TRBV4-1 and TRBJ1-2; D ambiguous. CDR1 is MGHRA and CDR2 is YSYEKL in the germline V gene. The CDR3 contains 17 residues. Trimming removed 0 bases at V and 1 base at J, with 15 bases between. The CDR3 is CASSQDPTARYNYGYTF. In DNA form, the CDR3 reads TGCGCCAGCAGCCAAGATCCCACCGCCAGGTATAACTATGGCTACACCTTC.

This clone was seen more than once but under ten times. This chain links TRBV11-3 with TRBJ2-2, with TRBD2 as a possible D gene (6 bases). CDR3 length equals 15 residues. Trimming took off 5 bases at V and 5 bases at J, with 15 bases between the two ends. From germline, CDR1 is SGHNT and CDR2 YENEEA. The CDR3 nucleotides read TGTGCCAGCAGCGTGGACTTCCGGGGGACCGGGGAGCTGTTTTTT. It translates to CASSVDFRGTGELFF.

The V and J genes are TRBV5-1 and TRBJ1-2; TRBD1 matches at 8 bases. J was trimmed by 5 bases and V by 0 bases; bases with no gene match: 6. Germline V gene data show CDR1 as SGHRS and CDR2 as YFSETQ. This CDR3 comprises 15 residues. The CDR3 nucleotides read TGCGCCAGCAGCTTGGGGGCAGGGGGCGCGTATGGCTACACCTTC. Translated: CASSLGAGGAYGYTF.

CDR3 sequence: CSVRKGVEQYF. The CDR3 DNA reads as TGCAGCGTGAGGAAGGGAGTTGAGCAGTACTTC. The chain couples TRBV29-1 to TRBJ2-7; D might be TRBD2 (5 bases). CDR1 and CDR2 (germline): SQVTM, ANQGSEA. The CDR3 runs to 11 residues. V was clipped by 6 bases and J by 7 bases, with 13 bases between them.

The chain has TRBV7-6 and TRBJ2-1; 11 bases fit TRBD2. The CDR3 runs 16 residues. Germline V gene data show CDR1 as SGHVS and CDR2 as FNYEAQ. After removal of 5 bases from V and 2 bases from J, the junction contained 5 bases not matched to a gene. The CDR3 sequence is CASSTIAGGTYNEQFF. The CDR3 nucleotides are TGTGCCAGCAGCACAATAGCGGGGGGGACCTACAATGAGCAGTTCTTC. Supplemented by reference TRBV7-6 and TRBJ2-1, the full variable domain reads GAGVSQSPRYKVTKRGQDVALRCDPISGHVSLYWYRQALGQGPEFLTYFNYEAQQDKSGLPNDRFSAERPEGSISTLTIQRTEQRDSAMYRCASSTIAGGTYNEQFFGPGTRLTVL.

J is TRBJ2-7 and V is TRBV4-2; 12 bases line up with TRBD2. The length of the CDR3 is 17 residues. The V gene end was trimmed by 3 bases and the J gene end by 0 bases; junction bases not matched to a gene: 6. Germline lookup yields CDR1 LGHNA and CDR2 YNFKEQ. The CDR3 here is CASSHGLAGLGSYEQYF. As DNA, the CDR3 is TGTGCCAGCAGCCACGGACTAGCGGGACTTGGCTCCTACGAGCAGTACTTC.

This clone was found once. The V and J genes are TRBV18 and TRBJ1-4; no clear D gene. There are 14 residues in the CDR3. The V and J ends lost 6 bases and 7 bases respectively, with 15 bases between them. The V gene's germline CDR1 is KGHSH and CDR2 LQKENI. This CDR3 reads CASSPTGALEKLFF. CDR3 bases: TGTGCCAGCTCCCCTACTGGAGCCCTTGAAAAACTGTTTTTT.

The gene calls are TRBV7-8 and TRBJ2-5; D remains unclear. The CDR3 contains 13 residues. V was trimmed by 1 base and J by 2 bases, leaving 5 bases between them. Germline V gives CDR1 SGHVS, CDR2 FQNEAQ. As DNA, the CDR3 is TGTGCCAGCAGCTTAGGAGCGCAAGAGACCCAGTACTTC. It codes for CASSLGAQETQYF.

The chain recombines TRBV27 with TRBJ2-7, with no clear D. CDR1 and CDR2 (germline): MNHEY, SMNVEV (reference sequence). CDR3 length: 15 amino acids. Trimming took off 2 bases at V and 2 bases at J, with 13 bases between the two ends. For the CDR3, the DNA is TGTGCCAGCAGTTTAAAACCGGGCGATACCTACGAGCAGTACTTC. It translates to CASSLKPGDTYEQYF.

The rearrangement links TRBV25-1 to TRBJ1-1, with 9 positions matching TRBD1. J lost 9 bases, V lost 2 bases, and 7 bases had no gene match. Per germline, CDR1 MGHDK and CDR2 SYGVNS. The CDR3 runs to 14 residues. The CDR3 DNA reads TGTGCCAGCAGTGAAGGCGGGACAGGGAGTAAAGCTTTCTTT. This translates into CASSEGGTGSKAFF.

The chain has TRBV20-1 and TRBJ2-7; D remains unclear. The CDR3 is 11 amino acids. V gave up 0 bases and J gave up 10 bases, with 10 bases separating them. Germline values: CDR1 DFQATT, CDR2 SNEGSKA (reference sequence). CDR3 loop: CSARDRRGQYF. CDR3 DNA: TGCAGTGCTAGAGATAGGCGTGGTCAGTACTTC.

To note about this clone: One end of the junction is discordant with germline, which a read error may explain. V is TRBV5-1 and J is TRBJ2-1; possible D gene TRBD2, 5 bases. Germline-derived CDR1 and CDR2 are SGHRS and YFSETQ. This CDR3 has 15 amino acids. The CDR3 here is CASSLYLAANNEQFF. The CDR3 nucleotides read TGTGCCAGCAGCTTGTATCTAGCCGCCAACAATGAGCAGTTCTTC.

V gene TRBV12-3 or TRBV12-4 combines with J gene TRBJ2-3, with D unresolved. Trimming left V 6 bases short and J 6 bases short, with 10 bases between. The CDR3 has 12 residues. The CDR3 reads CASSRARDTQYF. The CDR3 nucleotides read TGTGCCAGCAGCCGTGCTAGGGATACGCAGTATTTT.

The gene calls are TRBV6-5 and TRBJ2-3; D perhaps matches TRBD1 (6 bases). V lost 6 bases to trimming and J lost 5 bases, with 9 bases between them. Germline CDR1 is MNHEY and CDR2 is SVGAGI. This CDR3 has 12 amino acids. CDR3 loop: CASSSQGDTQYF. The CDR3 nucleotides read TGTGCCAGCAGCTCACAGGGAGATACGCAGTATTTT.

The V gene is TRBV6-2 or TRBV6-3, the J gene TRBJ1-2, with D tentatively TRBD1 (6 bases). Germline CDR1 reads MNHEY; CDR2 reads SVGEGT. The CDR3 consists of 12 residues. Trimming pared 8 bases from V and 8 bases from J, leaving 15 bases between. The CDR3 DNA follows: TGTGCCAGCGGTTGGGGGCCCTACGGCTACACCTTC. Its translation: CASGWGPYGYTF.

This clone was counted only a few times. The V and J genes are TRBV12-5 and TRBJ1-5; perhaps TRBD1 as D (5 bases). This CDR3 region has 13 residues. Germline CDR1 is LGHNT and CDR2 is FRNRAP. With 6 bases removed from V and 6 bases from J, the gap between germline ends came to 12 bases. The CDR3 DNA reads TGTGCTAGTGGCCGGGGGGAGGCTCAGCCCCAGCATTTT. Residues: CASGRGEAQPQHF.